Each of the 27 T cell receptor beta chains below was sequenced from the same sample in a study of Graves' ophthalmopathy and Graves' hyperthyroidism. The authors amplified TCR beta CDR3 regions, and they did so from RNA transcripts for repertoire sequencing. Second-round multiplex PCR came after a first-round RT-PCR that employed HTBI primers. TCRdb passed the multiplex PCR reads through MiXCR, listing each CDR3 protein once. Here the sample spans a few hundred thousand distinct CDR3 sequences, around 18% being singletons. Sequencing was done on a sample of peripheral blood. All receptors come from a woman younger than 30 with Graves' ophthalmopathy.

This clonotype was counted many times. The chain uses TRBV30 and TRBJ2-2; TRBD1 agrees at 7 bases. The CDR3 runs 15 residues. Germline values: CDR1 GTSNPN, CDR2 SVGIG (reference sequence). Unmatched junction bases numbered 11, after V lost 5 bases and J lost 5 bases. DNA for the CDR3: TGTGCCTGGGGTAGGATGGGGACAGCGACCGGGGAGCTGTTTTTT. This codes for CAWGRMGTATGELFF.

The rearrangement joins TRBV6-2 or TRBV6-3 to TRBJ2-5; D uncertain. Looked up from germline, CDR1 is MNHEY and CDR2 is SVGEGT. The CDR3 has 12 amino acids. Trimming took off 2 bases at V and 5 bases at J, with 6 bases between the two ends. As DNA, the CDR3 is TGTGCCAGCAGTTACCAGGCCGAGACCCAGTACTTC. It encodes CASSYQAETQYF.

This clonotype was found many times. V gene TRBV27 combines with J gene TRBJ2-7; TRBD1 might be the D (6 bases). CDR1 is MNHEY, CDR2 SMNVEV, per germline (reference sequence). The CDR3 consists of 13 residues. The V gene lost 8 bases and the J gene lost 10 bases, with 21 bases spanning the gap. CDR3 amino acids: CASRAGARNIQYF. CDR3 nucleotide sequence: TGTGCCAGCCGAGCAGGGGCGCGGAATATACAGTACTTC.

This clonotype was counted many times. The rearrangement uses TRBV27 and TRBJ2-7, with 11 bases lining up with TRBD1. Germline V lookup: CDR1 MNHEY, CDR2 SMNVEV (reference sequence). This CDR3 has 16 residues. Trimming at V came to 5 bases and at J to 0 bases, leaving 6 bases not matched to a gene. CDR3 loop: CASSPFGTGGSYEQYF. The CDR3 nucleotides read TGTGCCAGCAGTCCCTTTGGGACAGGGGGCTCCTACGAGCAGTACTTC.

V is TRBV12-3 or TRBV12-4 and J is TRBJ2-7; D possibly uses TRBD1 or TRBD2 (5 bases each). The CDR3 is made up of 14 amino acids. The V and J ends lost 1 base and 5 bases respectively, with 12 bases between them. The DNA for the CDR3 is TGTGCCAGCAGTTTAGGAGGGGCCCTAGACGAGCAGTACTTC. Translation gives CASSLGGALDEQYF.

This clonotype was counted ten times or more. The chain joins TRBV30 to TRBJ1-3; no clear D gene. CDR1 is GTSNPN and CDR2 is SVGIG in the germline V gene (reference sequence). The germline V and J ends were trimmed by 0 bases and 4 bases, with 13 bases remaining between them. The CDR3 is made up of 15 amino acids. The CDR3 loop reads CAWSVLRFSGNTIYF. CDR3 sequence (DNA): TGTGCCTGGAGTGTACTCCGCTTCAGCGGAAACACCATATATTTT.

This clonotype has a count of ten or more. The V gene is TRBV14, the J gene TRBJ1-1, with D tentatively TRBD1 (5 bases). Trimming removed 1 base from V and 4 bases from J, with 16 bases in between. The CDR3 runs 16 residues. The V gene's germline CDR1 is SGHDN and CDR2 FVKESK. CDR3: CASSQAGGEVRTEAFF. The CDR3 coding sequence is TGTGCCAGCAGCCAAGCTGGGGGTGAAGTCCGCACTGAAGCTTTCTTT.

The sample holds many counts of this clonotype. The chain combines TRBV6-1 with TRBJ2-5, with 9 bases lining up with TRBD1. Germline CDR1 is MNHNS and CDR2 is SASEGT. Trimming cost V 6 bases and J 5 bases; bases outside gene matches: 10. This CDR3 is built from 15 residues. As DNA, the CDR3 is TGTGCCAGCAGCCCCGGGACAGGGTCCCCCGAGACCCAGTACTTC. It yields the protein CASSPGTGSPETQYF.

Many counts were recorded for this clonotype. The rearrangement links TRBV29-1 to TRBJ2-5, with TRBD1 as a possible D gene (5 bases). The CDR3 extends over 12 amino acids. Trimming removed 4 bases at V and 1 base at J, with 7 bases between. In germline, CDR1 is SQVTM, CDR2 ANQGSEA. CDR3: CSVGQFQETQYF. The CDR3 DNA follows: TGCAGCGTTGGACAGTTCCAAGAGACCCAGTACTTC.

The rearrangement links TRBV6-2 or TRBV6-3 to TRBJ2-7, with TRBD2 matching over 9 bases. CDR1 and CDR2 (germline): MNHEY, SVGEGT. V lost 7 bases and J lost 7; bases outside the gene matches: 11. CDR3 length: 14 amino acids. The CDR3 region has the DNA TGTGCCAGCACCTTGGTGCGGGAGGGAGGTGAGCAGTACTTC. Its translation: CASTLVREGGEQYF.

This clonotype has at least ten counts. This chain joins TRBV28 and TRBJ1-2; D remains ambiguous. The V end lost 2 bases, the J end lost 8 bases, and 12 bases lay between the germline ends. Germline V CDR1 and CDR2: MDHEN, SYDVKM. The CDR3 runs 13 residues. CDR3 in amino acids: CASSLMRAGGYTF. DNA of the CDR3: TGTGCCAGCAGTTTAATGAGGGCGGGGGGCTACACCTTC.

This clonotype was observed many times. Compared with germline, one end of the junction differs, possibly owing to a read error. V gene TRBV29-1 combines with J gene TRBJ1-3; 8 positions match TRBD1. Germline V lookup: CDR1 SQVTM, CDR2 ANQGSEA. The CDR3 runs 14 residues. The CDR3 sequence: CGVAGQGVGNTIYF. As DNA, the CDR3 is TGCGGCGTGGCAGGACAGGGTGTAGGAAACACCATATATTTT.

This clonotype was counted at least ten times. J is TRBJ1-5 and V is TRBV30, with a possible D match to TRBD1 (6 bases). Per the germline V gene, CDR1 is GTSNPN and CDR2 is SVGIG (reference sequence). V was shortened by 0 bases and J by 7 bases, with 16 bases between the two germline ends. This CDR3 spans 15 amino acids. The CDR3 DNA follows: TGTGCCTGGAGTGTACGAGGGGGGGCCCGACAGCCCCAGCATTTT. Translated, it gives CAWSVRGGARQPQHF.

This clonotype was found many times. The chain combines TRBV4-2 with TRBJ2-7; the match to TRBD2 covers 10 bases. The V segment lost 4 bases and the J segment 6 bases; nucleotides outside the gene matches: 6. Looked up from germline, CDR1 is LGHNA and CDR2 is YNFKEQ. CDR3 length: 14 amino acids. The CDR3 region is CASSRAGGPLEQYF. The CDR3, as DNA: TGTGCCAGCAGCCGAGCGGGAGGGCCCCTCGAGCAGTACTTC.

This clonotype occurred many times. Because the CDR3 is missing its conserved closing phenylalanine or tryptophan, this is likely a read error. The DNA is omitted, as the CDR3 cannot be located on it reliably, and the CDR3 follows TCRdb's listing. The rearrangement uses TRBV11-2 and TRBJ1-1; the D call TRBD1 from the table was never checked on the DNA. CDR1 SGHAT and CDR2 FQNNGV come from the germline V gene. The CDR3 contains 12 residues when both ends are counted. The CDR3 sequence is CASSSRGSKPTL.

The sample holds one count of this clonotype. The CDR3 sequence: CASSFSDITETINSPLHF. The CDR3 coding sequence is TGTGCCAGCAGTTTTTCCGATATTACAGAAACCATCAATTCACCCCTCCACTTT. V is TRBV12-3 or TRBV12-4 and J is TRBJ1-6, with no clear D. The CDR3 length is 18 residues. V shed 3 bases and J shed 7 bases, with 22 bases lying between them.

This clonotype was seen repeatedly, ten times or more. An end of the junction differs from the germline gene, which may be a read error. The V and J genes are TRBV6-1 and TRBJ2-7; 11 positions match TRBD2. The germline gives CDR1 MNHNS, CDR2 SASEGT. The CDR3 loop spans 14 amino acids. The CDR3 sequence is CASSDGTSGLMQSF. The CDR3 DNA reads as TGTGCCAGCAGTGACGGGACTAGCGGCCTTATGCAGAGCTTC.

This clonotype showed up many times. The gene calls are TRBV10-1 and TRBJ1-2; D unresolved. V lost 3 bases and J lost 3, with 8 bases in between. Germline V gives CDR1 WNHNN, CDR2 SYGVQD (reference sequence). This CDR3 has 13 amino acids. CDR3 bases: TGCGCCAGCAGTGACCGACGGGACTATGGCTACACCTTC. It yields the protein CASSDRRDYGYTF.

This clonotype came up many times. The gene calls are TRBV20-1 and TRBJ1-3; D is undetermined. V lost 3 bases and J 6 bases, leaving 3 bases between the germline ends. The CDR3 contains 10 residues. CDR1 and CDR2 (germline): DFQATT, SNEGSKA (reference sequence). This chain's CDR3 is CSARENTIYF. The DNA for the CDR3 is TGCAGTGCTAGGGAAAACACCATATATTTT.

The CDR3 region is CASSFRQREAYEQYF. CDR3 DNA: TGTGCCAGCAGCTTCAGACAGCGGGAGGCTTACGAGCAGTACTTC. This chain joins TRBV7-2 and TRBJ2-7; 9 bases agree with TRBD2. The V gene end was trimmed by 3 bases and the J gene end by 4 bases; junction bases not matched to a gene: 7. The V gene's germline CDR1 is SGHTA and CDR2 FQGNSA. The CDR3 runs 15 residues.

This clonotype was observed at least ten times. The V gene is TRBV2, the J gene TRBJ1-5; TRBD1 matches at 7 bases. V dropped 4 bases and J dropped 4; count of bases not matched to a gene: 7. Germline CDR1 SNHLY, CDR2 FYNNEI. CDR3 length equals 15 residues. CDR3 residues: CASSGWDRLNQPQHF. Here the CDR3 DNA reads TGTGCCAGCAGTGGGTGGGACAGACTAAATCAGCCCCAGCATTTT.

This clonotype was counted ten times or more. V is TRBV12-3 or TRBV12-4 and J is TRBJ2-5, with 11 bases aligning to TRBD2. Trimming removed 5 bases from V and 4 bases from J; junction bases left unmatched: 3. CDR3 length equals 14 residues. CDR3 nucleotide sequence: TGTGCCAGCAGTCCTGGACTAGCGGGAGAGACCCAGTACTTC. The encoded protein is CASSPGLAGETQYF.

This clonotype occurred many times. The chain links TRBV7-9 to TRBJ1-1; D uncertain. V dropped 8 bases and J dropped 3 bases, with 16 bases sitting between them. The CDR3 has 14 residues. CDR1 is SEHNR and CDR2 is FQNEAQ in the germline V gene (reference sequence). The CDR3 spells CASFRGGEDTEAFF. The DNA for the CDR3 is TGTGCCAGCTTCAGAGGAGGAGAGGACACTGAAGCTTTCTTT.

This clonotype was detected ten times or more. This chain connects TRBV7-9 to TRBJ1-1; unclear D gene. Deletions cut 4 bases from V and 0 bases from J, with 12 bases between. The CDR3 contains 15 residues. Per the germline V gene, CDR1 is SEHNR and CDR2 is FQNEAQ (reference sequence). This CDR3 is CASSSSDMMNTEAFF. The CDR3 DNA is TGTGCCAGCAGCTCCTCTGACATGATGAACACTGAAGCTTTCTTT.

This clonotype was picked up many times. The chain has TRBV5-1 and TRBJ2-7; a weak D match, TRBD1 (6 bases). The CDR3 runs to 15 residues. Trimming left V 0 bases short and J 6 bases short, with 16 bases between. CDR1 and CDR2 (germline): SGHRS, YFSETQ. CDR3 nucleotide sequence: TGCGCCAGCAGCTTGGCCCAGGGGATGTGGGTCGAGCAGTACTTC. Its protein is CASSLAQGMWVEQYF.

V and J are TRBV24-1 and TRBJ1-1; TRBD1 matches at 7 bases. CDR1 and CDR2 from the germline V gene are KGHDR and SFDVKD. This CDR3 has 14 amino acids. V lost 5 bases to trimming and J lost 5 bases; unmatched junction nucleotides: 7. CDR3 protein: CATSGNAQGTEAFF. CDR3 coding DNA: TGTGCCACCAGTGGGAATGCACAGGGGACTGAAGCTTTCTTT.

This clonotype was counted at least ten times. The rearrangement uses TRBV10-1 and TRBJ2-7; 13 bases match TRBD2. CDR1 is WNHNN and CDR2 is SYGVQD in the germline V gene (reference sequence). V gave up 6 bases and J gave up 2 bases; unmatched junction bases: 4. This CDR3 has 15 amino acids. In nucleotides, the CDR3 is TGCGCCAGCAGCGAGGGACTAGCGGGGCCCTACGAGCAGTACTTC. As protein: CASSEGLAGPYEQYF.